This T cell receptor (beta chain) was profiled in a study of early T cells in non-severe SARS-CoV-2 infection. Across the study: Chains were unpaired, as sequencing was done on bulk RNA from unsorted whole blood.

Study outcomes and limitations: Missing private and CD4 specificities, VDJdb matching favored anti-spike CD8 responses.

TCRdb re-derived calls from the 5' RACE reads in MiXCR, one entry per CDR3 protein. The table includes 70,000 to 85,000 distinct CDR3 sequences, around 12% detected once. This clonotype was detected ten times or more. The antigen is undetermined. The specimen comprised whole blood, sampled at baseline. This sequence was found in an adult who was a healthcare worker with PCR-confirmed SARS-CoV-2 infection or an uninfected control (not recorded which). The donor label of this sample is uncertain.

The CDR3 sequence is CASSLGAPGLTGELFF. For the CDR3, the DNA is TGTGCCAGCAGCTTAGGGGCGCCAGGGCTGACCGGGGAGCTGTTTTTT. The chain joins TRBV11-2 to TRBJ2-2; D is perhaps TRBD1 (5 bases). V lost 1 base and J 5 bases, leaving 14 bases between the germline ends. CDR3 length equals 16 residues. The germline gives CDR1 SGHAT, CDR2 FQNNGV. Full variable domain (rest looked up from reference TRBV11-2 and TRBJ2-2): EAGVAQSPRYKIIEKRQSVAFWCNPISGHATLYWYQQILGQGPKLLIQFQNNGVVDDSQLPKDRFSAERLKGVDSTLKIQPAKLEDSAVYLCASSLGAPGLTGELFFGEGSRLTVL.